This TCR beta chain was sequenced for a study of blood T cell repertoires in COVID-19 (dated by TCRdb to 2019 to 2021). As for the study more broadly: Samples covering the acute and convalescent phases of COVID-19 were provided by collaborators in the United States, Italy and Spain. Samples came from the ongoing ImmuneRACE study (first 160 participants) plus 1,254 subjects from 6 global collaborators. Where available, HLA class I and class II types were taken from metadata supplied by the sample provider and were not determined by assay-based typing. Sample metadata almost always included a de-identified subject ID, COVID-19 status, age in years and sex. The repertoires were made available in a free public database intended to serve as a resource for research on the immune response to SARS-CoV-2. Subjects who had been exposed to COVID-19, were actively infected with it, or had recovered from it provided the deeply sampled blood TCRbeta repertoires that made up the dataset. The prospective study material was composed of cDNA or gDNA derived from T cells, B-cell-depleted T cells, or PBMCs.

The germline V gene specifies KGHSH as CDR1 and LQKENI as CDR2. V sheds 5 bases and J sheds 0 bases, leaving 11 bases between their ends. The CDR3, from cysteine to phenylalanine, totals 14 residues. Just the 42-base CDR3 DNA is kept, in frame starting at base 1. The paper as a whole reports these results and caveats: How much clinical and demographic metadata was included differed by source and by participant, and the metadata was provided uncurated.

Participants in the prospective study were enrolled through a virtual design, were aged about 18 to 100 years, and lived in 24 United States geographic areas. Cohort assignment in the prospective study relied on participant-reported clinical history from a screening survey and a study questionnaire. For ImmuneRACE Cohort 3, a participant was defined as recovered based on two consecutive negative NP/OP PCR tests, clearance by a healthcare professional, or resolution of symptoms. Mobile phlebotomists in the prospective study collected whole blood, serum and a nasopharyngeal or oropharyngeal swab from every participant. Participants in the prospective study had the option to provide additional blood draws and questionnaires over a roughly 2-month period. Blood samples from the prospective study were shipped frozen or at room temperature prior to DNA extraction. Comments on this clone: What this receptor recognizes is not known. The record has no base qualities; no much larger clone is one base away.

TCRbeta CDR3 regions were amplified from genomic DNA using the immunoSEQ Assay, a bias-controlled multiplex PCR. The paper's processing steps were these. Within the assay, amplification of reference gene primers was used to estimate how many nucleated cells each sample contained. To quantify the absolute abundance of each unique TCRbeta CDR3 rearrangement, sequence reads were collapsed and filtered. For each sample, productive Simpson clonality was calculated as the square root of Simpson's diversity index over productive rearrangements. Not all clones reach the TCRdb copy of this immuneACCESS table, which keeps in-frame sequences only. Checked studies attribute under half of the gap to unresolved V genes and leave the rest unexplained. V and J calls and clone size are given by that table; D and trimming were obtained from the DNA. The sample data list about 480,000 clones, and approximately 91% of these were observed just once. Approximately 8.3% of the sample is in the top ten clones.

Material: PBMCs or T cells enriched from blood (not recorded which). This receptor was identified in an older woman who had recovered from COVID-19. The sequence joins TRBV18 to TRBJ2-7, with a weak D call of TRBD2 (6 bases match). CDR3 protein: CASSGGGYSYEQYF. The DNA is TGTGCCAGCTCAGGCGGAGGGTACTCCTACGAGCAGTACTTC. Here the CDR3 is joined to the reference TRBV18 and TRBJ2-7 genes, and the full variable domain is: NAGVMQNPRHLVRRRGQEARLRCSPMKGHSHVYWYRQLPEEGLKFMVYLQKENIIDESGMPKERFSAEFPKEGPSILRIQQVVRGDSAAYFCASSGGGYSYEQYFGPGTRLTVT.